This T cell receptor beta chain was observed in a study of blood T cell repertoires in COVID-19. CDR1 is SGHAT, CDR2 FQNNGV, per germline. V was clipped by 6 bases and J by 7 bases; unmatched bases: 1. This CDR3 is built from 12 residues. Assay: immunoSEQ multiplex PCR; the TCRdb copy retains only in-frame clones and omits some. The sample records about 230,000 clones, approximately 83% being singletons. This chain joins TRBV11-2 and TRBJ2-1; 9 bases align to TRBD2. This TCR derives from a man over 45 with active or convalescent COVID-19. Sequences were obtained from peripheral blood. Here the CDR3 reads CASSLAGNEQFF. In DNA form, the CDR3 reads TGTGCCAGCAGTCTAGCGGGAAATGAGCAGTTCTTC. The full variable domain, its missing parts supplied by reference TRBV11-2 and TRBJ2-1, is EAGVAQSPRYKIIEKRQSVAFWCNPISGHATLYWYQQILGQGPKLLIQFQNNGVVDDSQLPKDRFSAERLKGVDSTLKIQPAKLEDSAVYLCASSLAGNEQFFGPGTRLTVL.